This TCR beta chain was captured by sequencing in a study of blood T cells in healthy people across ages (dated by TCRdb to the mid-2010s). About the full investigation: In model experiments, template switching captured roughly one uniquely barcoded TCR beta cDNA molecule for every two T cells. The study measured age-related changes in TCR beta repertoire diversity using deep sequencing normalized with unique cDNA molecular identifiers. The donors were divided into four age groups: young (average approximately 16 years), middle-aged (around 37), aged (approximately 59) and long-lived (approximately 74). Using the same blood draw, the study looked at two additional independent replicas of 1 million unique cDNA reads for two donors, one aged 18 to 30 and the other aged 80 or older. What the research found in general, with its limitations: Bulk unsorted PBMC profiling prevented conclusive comparison of naive and antigen-experienced compartments. Total diversity estimates from one million sequenced T cells were considered lower bounds and underestimates. A strong correlation was found between observed TCR beta diversity and the percentage of naive T cells measured by flow cytometry. As age increased, observed TCR beta diversity per million T cells dropped in a roughly linear way, and a significant reduction was already evident by age 40. Compared with the aged group, more naive CD4+ T cells, fewer expanded clones and increased TCR diversity were shown by the long-lived group, suggesting age selection. Because the CMV infection status of the donors was unknown, age-related changes in expanded clonotypes may potentially have been confounded.

Donors were approximately 42 systemically healthy Caucasian individuals from Russia aged roughly 6 to 95 years. Roughly 9.5 milliliters of peripheral blood were drawn from each donor into EDTA-treated Vacutainer tubes. Ficoll-Paque density-gradient centrifugation was used to isolate PBMCs, with at least 7 million per sample. Trizol reagent was used to extract total RNA from PBMCs, with at least 6 micrograms per sample. Naive CD45RAhigh/CD27high T cell percentages were measured by flow cytometry on a PBMC aliquot from every donor. Worth noting for this clonotype: Its binding antigen is unknown. Base qualities are not at hand, and no much larger clone is one base apart.

Clipping removes 2 bases from V and 5 bases from J, with 4 as the unmatched junction base count. For CDR1 and CDR2, the germline V gene lists SGDLS and YYNGEE. The CDR3 has 15 amino acids, counting the end cysteine and phenylalanine. The CDR3 DNA has 45 bases and is translated from base 1. Library construction relied on 5' RACE. Sequencing was performed on an Illumina HiSeq 2500. A second PCR of 7 to 11 cycles was performed with a sample-barcoded 5' primer and a J-beta primer mix. A template-switch 5' adaptor carrying 12 random nucleotides introduced a unique molecular identifier onto each TCR beta cDNA molecule. Each sample yielded at least 2.5 million CDR3-containing paired-end reads. All of the RNA was converted into first-strand cDNA using the Mint cDNA synthesis kit, with a TRBC-specific oligonucleotide serving as the primer. After uracil-DNA glycosylase treatment, a first 18-cycle PCR used universal primers M1SS and BC2_uni_R on all cDNA. The study's processing was this. For normalization, 1 million high-quality reads, each with a distinct molecular identifier, were randomly selected from each sample. Reads sharing molecular identifiers were discarded rather than binned into consensus sequences. MiTCR, with a Q25 quality threshold and the strictest error-elimination algorithm, was used for CDR3 identification, clonotype clustering and error correction. A nonparametric unseen species model with Euler transformation was used to estimate a lower bound on total TCR beta diversity. TCRdb handled the public reads itself, with Q25 trimming in fastp and clone calling in MiXCR, and kept productive beta chains. One record per CDR3 amino acid sequence lists the most common genes and DNA. TCRdb's processing, not the authors' own work, is the source of the V and J calls. In all, the sample holds 750,000 to 1,000,000 distinct CDR3 sequences, and 29% of those were seen once. The top ten clonotypes cover around 9.6% of the sample.

The data also belong to a second study, concerning T cells of mothers and their children. The second study, in turn, reports: Nine systemically healthy Caucasian individuals served as donors, namely three mothers together with their six children. cDNA synthesis consumed the entire amount of extracted RNA, loaded at 1.5 ug RNA in each 15 ul reaction. In the second PCR, the M1S primer introduced both the sample barcodes and 2-4 random nucleotides. More than 9 million TCR beta CDR3 reads were obtained from each mother, and 2.5 million to 3.5 million reads were obtained from each child. In both related and unrelated pairs, thymic selection shapes the output of TCR recombination in a similar way, with inherited differences having only a minor effect. Normalized repertoire overlap was always slightly but never significantly higher in related than unrelated mother-child pairs. With a sensitivity of about 100 clones per million clonotypes, no persistent microchimeric T cell clones were detected. To look for features that set related mother-child pairs apart from unrelated individuals, the researchers ran deep NGS to compare the TCR beta repertoires of mothers and children. Mothers averaged 40 +/- 4 years of age and children averaged approximately 11 +/- 4 years. After adapter ligation with NEBNext reagents, the libraries were sequenced on Illumina HiSeq 2000 with 100+100 nt paired-end reads. To prevent cross-contamination, the mother and child libraries were prepared one month apart and sequenced in separate runs. Each donor had between about 450,000 and 2,100,000 distinct TCR beta clonotypes identified. Naive TCR beta clonotypes were estimated from low-frequency clonotypes matched to each donor's FACS-determined naive share, without sorting.

This receptor was obtained from a woman aged 40 to 55 in good health. Sequenced: blood. The V and J segments used are TRBV9 and TRBJ2-3; TRBD2 aligns with 11 central bases. The DNA reads as follows: TGTGCCAGCAGCGTTAGCGGGGGGGCCGGAGATACGCAGTATTTT. This yields the protein CASSVSGGAGDTQYF.